This TCR beta chain was recorded in a study of cytomegalovirus exposure and HLA in healthy donors. PCR used 60 Vbeta primers and 13 Jbeta primers. The method was immunoSEQ multiplex PCR; TCRdb's version includes in-frame clones alone and lacks a portion of them. The sample holds over 200,000 clones, about 81% seen once. Per germline, CDR1 SGHAT and CDR2 FQNNGV. The V gene end was trimmed by 5 bases and the J gene end by 5 bases; junction bases not matched to a gene: 10. The CDR3 is made up of 15 amino acids. The clonotype comes from a man aged 40-49 years in good health and CMV-seropositive. Sequencing input: PBMCs. The chain couples TRBV11-2 to TRBJ2-7; 9 bases match TRBD1. In nucleotides, the CDR3 is TGTGCCAGCAGCCCGCCAGGACAGGGGTATCACGAGCAGTACTTC. Translation gives CASSPPGQGYHEQYF.